Below, 30 T cell receptor beta chains from the same sample are listed, as sequenced in a study of human T cells and chemical hapten exposure. TCRdb recomputed calls from the RACE reads with MiXCR, one row per CDR3 protein. The repertoire includes 100,000 to 150,000 distinct CDR3 sequences, approximately 9.5% of them detected once, and about 2% sits in the top ten. Time point meaning: healthy volunteer bleed at 2 weeks. It was unfractionated whole blood from which total RNA was extracted. Sequencing was carried out using whole blood. The receptors here all came from a male donor in good health. Some clones in this sample may be carry-over from other donors' samples.

The rearrangement uses TRBV18 and TRBJ2-7; no clear D gene. The CDR3 runs to 15 residues. The V end lost 0 bases, the J end lost 4 bases, and 13 bases lay between the germline ends. Germline-derived CDR1 and CDR2 are KGHSH and LQKENI. This CDR3 reads CASSPPVRTAYEQYF. In DNA, the CDR3 is TGTGCCAGCTCACCACCGGTCCGGACGGCATACGAGCAGTACTTC.

The chain is built from TRBV20-1 and TRBJ2-2, with 9 bases lining up with TRBD1. The V segment lost 0 bases and the J segment 4 bases; nucleotides outside the gene matches: 9. The CDR3 consists of 17 residues. CDR1 and CDR2 from the germline V gene are DFQATT and SNEGSKA (reference sequence). The CDR3 region is CSARDRAGTGITGELFF. The CDR3 region has the DNA TGCAGTGCTAGAGATAGGGCCGGGACAGGGATCACCGGGGAGCTGTTTTTT.

The table lists this clonotype with a few counts. The chain recombines TRBV10-3 with TRBJ2-2; D might be TRBD1 or TRBD2, each matching 6 bases. This CDR3 has 17 residues. V was shortened by 0 bases and J by 2 bases, with 13 bases between the two germline ends. CDR1 is ENHRY and CDR2 is SYGVKD in the germline V gene. The CDR3 is CAISESLRGANTGELFF. In nucleotides, the CDR3 is TGTGCCATCAGTGAGTCTTTGAGGGGGGCCAACACCGGGGAGCTGTTTTTT.

V is TRBV12-3 or TRBV12-4 and J is TRBJ2-7; 8 nucleotides match TRBD1. There are 14 residues in the CDR3. J gave up 6 bases and V 1 base, and 5 bases lay outside the gene matches. The CDR3 sequence: CASSLGQGAGEQYF. In nucleotides, the CDR3 is TGTGCCAGCAGTTTAGGGCAGGGGGCGGGCGAGCAGTACTTC.

This chain joins TRBV15 and TRBJ2-1, with a tentative D call TRBD1 (5 bases). Germline V gene data show CDR1 as LNHNV and CDR2 as YYDKDF (reference sequence). The CDR3 is 15 residues long. The ends were cut back, 0 bases at V and 9 bases at J, with 15 bases in the middle. The CDR3 DNA reads as TGTGCCACCAGCAGAGATAGAACAATCCAGGGTGAGCAGTTCTTC. Its translation is CATSRDRTIQGEQFF.

The chain uses TRBV6-1 and TRBJ2-1; TRBD2 matches 9 bases. The CDR3 extends over 16 amino acids. V trimming: 2 bases; J trimming: 2 bases; junction bases outside the gene matches: 4. Germline V lookup: CDR1 MNHNS, CDR2 SASEGT. In DNA form, the CDR3 reads TGTGCCAGCAGTGAACGGCTAGCGGGGACCTACAATGAGCAGTTCTTC. Protein: CASSERLAGTYNEQFF.

This clonotype was seen a handful of times. V usage is TRBV12-5 and J usage is TRBJ1-1, with D hard to call. The CDR3 has 15 residues. The V gene lost 6 bases and the J gene lost 2 bases, with 16 bases spanning the gap. CDR1 and CDR2 from the germline V gene are LGHNT and FRNRAP. CDR3: CASGIPRARNTEAFF. The CDR3 DNA reads TGTGCTAGTGGCATCCCGCGGGCTAGAAACACTGAAGCTTTCTTT.

At least ten counts were recorded for this clonotype. CDR3 nucleotides: TGTGCCAGCAGCTTAGCGCGGGAAAATGAGCAGTTCTTC. Protein: CASSLARENEQFF. This chain connects TRBV7-2 to TRBJ2-1; possible D gene TRBD2, 6 bases. Germline V gene data show CDR1 as SGHTA and CDR2 as FQGNSA. Trimming took 0 bases from V and 7 from J, leaving 7 bases between them. The CDR3 is 13 residues long.

This clonotype has just a few counts. The V call is TRBV7-2, the J call TRBJ2-7, with D maybe TRBD1 (5 bases). There are 14 residues in the CDR3. V shed 4 bases and J shed 3 bases, with 13 bases lying between them. Per germline, CDR1 SGHTA and CDR2 FQGNSA. CDR3 loop: CASSSTRVNYEQYF. The CDR3 nucleotides are TGTGCCAGCAGCTCCACCAGGGTAAACTACGAGCAGTACTTC.

For the CDR3, the DNA is TGCAGTGCTAGAGATCGGCAGGGGTATAACACTGAAGCTTTCTTT. It yields the protein CSARDRQGYNTEAFF. V is TRBV20-1 and J is TRBJ1-1; D is perhaps TRBD1 (6 bases). The CDR3 loop spans 15 amino acids. Germline-derived CDR1 and CDR2 are DFQATT and SNEGSKA (reference sequence). V was shortened by 0 bases and J by 2 bases, with 13 bases between the two germline ends.

This clonotype was counted ten times or more. This chain uses TRBV6-4 with TRBJ2-1; the match to TRBD2 covers 11 bases. Germline CDR1 MRHNA, CDR2 SNTAGT. The CDR3 runs to 19 residues. Trimming removed 5 bases from V and 0 bases from J; junction bases left unmatched: 12. CDR3 amino acids: CASSPVLAGVGVSYNEQFF. The CDR3 coding sequence is TGTGCCAGCAGTCCCGTACTAGCGGGAGTGGGAGTCTCCTACAATGAGCAGTTCTTC.

The chain recombines TRBV12-3 or TRBV12-4 with TRBJ1-2; tentative D call: TRBD1 (6 bases). V lost 3 bases to trimming and J lost 8 bases, with 13 bases between them. The CDR3 consists of 13 residues. The CDR3 is CASSFSTGSGYTF. CDR3 DNA: TGTGCCAGCAGTTTCAGTACAGGGAGCGGCTACACCTTC.

This clonotype has at least ten counts. The chain is built from TRBV7-2 and TRBJ2-5; TRBD1 agrees at 7 bases. Germline V CDR1 and CDR2: SGHTA, FQGNSA. The CDR3 totals 15 residues. Trimming removed 1 base from V and 6 bases from J; junction bases left unmatched: 8. CDR3 sequence: CASSLGVGGVKTQYF. CDR3 sequence (DNA): TGTGCCAGCAGCTTAGGAGTAGGGGGCGTAAAGACCCAGTACTTC.

The sample holds a few counts of this clonotype. This chain joins TRBV28 and TRBJ2-3; TRBD2 matches 8 bases. The ends lost 2 bases at V and 0 bases at J; junction bases unmatched: 4. The germline V gene encodes CDR1 MDHEN and CDR2 SYDVKM. This CDR3 is 16 amino acids long. CDR3 loop: CASSLTPSGSTDTQYF. In DNA, the CDR3 is TGTGCCAGCAGTTTAACCCCTAGCGGGAGCACAGATACGCAGTATTTT.

This clonotype has only a few counts. The chain is built from TRBV4-1 and TRBJ2-1, with D unclear. The germline V gene encodes CDR1 MGHRA and CDR2 YSYEKL. The CDR3 is made up of 13 amino acids. Trimming stripped 3 bases from V and 6 bases from J, with 9 bases between. The CDR3 nucleotides read TGCGCCAGCAGCCAGTCCGAAGCCAATGAGCAGTTCTTC. Translating it yields CASSQSEANEQFF.

This chain connects TRBV12-3 or TRBV12-4 to TRBJ1-4; D is uncertain. The CDR3 is made up of 14 amino acids. Trimming removed 2 bases at V and 0 bases at J, with 4 bases between. The CDR3 spells CASSLQATNEKLFF. CDR3 DNA: TGTGCCAGCAGTTTACAGGCAACTAATGAAAAACTGTTTTTT.

This clonotype showed up many times. V usage is TRBV29-1 and J usage is TRBJ1-6; no firm D call. Germline CDR1 is SQVTM and CDR2 is ANQGSEA. V was clipped by 2 bases and J by 5 bases, with 7 bases between them. CDR3 length: 13 amino acids. DNA of the CDR3: TGCAGCGTTGAAAGCCCCCATAATTCACCCCTCCACTTT. Translation gives CSVESPHNSPLHF.

This clonotype was recorded many times. This chain connects TRBV6-2 or TRBV6-3 to TRBJ1-1; D unresolved. Looked up from germline, CDR1 is MNHEY and CDR2 is SVGEGT. Trimming took 1 base from V and 7 from J, leaving 16 bases between them. This CDR3 is built from 15 residues. For the CDR3, the DNA is TGTGCCAGCAGTTACTTTGAATCCCTCGGCCGTGAAGCTTTCTTT. Translating gives CASSYFESLGREAFF.

This clonotype was observed many times. J is TRBJ2-5 and V is TRBV7-2; perhaps TRBD1 as D (6 bases). Germline V gene lookup returns CDR1 SGHTA and CDR2 FQGNSA. V lost 5 bases, J lost 5 bases, and 12 bases lay in between. The CDR3 totals 13 residues. The CDR3 DNA is TGTGCCAGCAGCATACAGGGCAGGGAGACCCAGTACTTC. It encodes CASSIQGRETQYF.

The chain combines TRBV6-5 with TRBJ1-5; D is perhaps TRBD1 (5 bases). CDR1 MNHEY and CDR2 SVGAGI come from the germline V gene. The V gene lost 8 bases and the J gene lost 3 bases, with 17 bases spanning the gap. The CDR3 totals 15 residues. The CDR3 region has the DNA TGTGCCAGCCGGGAGGGGATTTCCGACAATCAGCCCCAGCATTTT. This translates into CASREGISDNQPQHF.

The CDR3, as DNA: TGCAGTGCTAGATCGACAGCTGCAACTAATGAAAAACTGTTTTTT. This translates into CSARSTAATNEKLFF. This chain links TRBV20-1 with TRBJ1-4; a possible D gene is TRBD1 (5 bases). Germline V gene data show CDR1 as DFQATT and CDR2 as SNEGSKA (reference sequence). This CDR3 is 15 amino acids long. Trimming took 2 bases from V and 0 from J, leaving 10 bases between them.

This clonotype has ten or more counts. The J gene is TRBJ1-2, the V gene TRBV10-3; 9 nucleotides agree with TRBD1. The CDR3 spans 14 residues. V was clipped by 6 bases and J by 4 bases; unmatched bases: 6. Germline V lookup: CDR1 ENHRY, CDR2 SYGVKD. As DNA, the CDR3 is TGTGCCATCAGAACAGGGGGCATTGGCTATGGCTACACCTTC. Protein sequence: CAIRTGGIGYGYTF.

In its sample, this clonotype was seen many times. The chain is built from TRBV29-1 and TRBJ2-3; 11 positions match TRBD2. Looked up from germline, CDR1 is SQVTM and CDR2 is ANQGSEA. CDR3 size: 18 residues. With V trimmed by 3 bases and J by 1 base, 12 bases remained unmatched. CDR3 bases: TGCAGCGTTGATTTTGTGTTAGCGGGGGGGCAGGGCACAGATACGCAGTATTTT. It encodes CSVDFVLAGGQGTDTQYF.

This clonotype was recorded a few times. The rearrangement joins TRBV6-5 to TRBJ2-7, with 9 bases lining up with TRBD1. The junction had 5 bases not matched to a gene; V was cut back by 2 bases and J by 6 bases. This CDR3 region has 14 residues. Per the germline V gene, CDR1 is MNHEY and CDR2 is SVGAGI. The CDR3 loop is CASSYTGTGTEQYF. CDR3 DNA: TGTGCCAGCAGTTACACGGGGACAGGGACCGAGCAGTACTTC.

This clonotype showed up just once. The chain has TRBV6-2 or TRBV6-3 and TRBJ2-5; no firm D call. Germline CDR1 and CDR2: MNHEY and SVGEGT. There are 14 residues in the CDR3. Between the trimmed V and J ends, which lost 5 bases and 5 bases, there was a span of 15 bases. CDR3 loop: CASSPRFSPETQYF. The CDR3 DNA sequence: TGTGCCAGCAGTCCTAGGTTCAGTCCGGAGACCCAGTACTTC.

This clonotype was counted ten times or more. CDR3 in DNA: TGCAGTGCTAGAGATGGGACTAGCGGGGGGCGGGAGCAGTTCTTC. Translated: CSARDGTSGGREQFF. The V and J genes are TRBV20-1 and TRBJ2-1; 15 bases agree with TRBD2. The junction had 4 bases not matched to a gene; V was cut back by 0 bases and J by 10 bases. The V gene's germline CDR1 is DFQATT and CDR2 SNEGSKA (reference sequence). The CDR3 totals 15 residues.

Remarks on this clonotype: This could be a read error, since a much larger clone is one nucleotide away. This chain connects TRBV6-5 to TRBJ1-2; 9 bases line up with TRBD1. Germline CDR1 MNHEY, CDR2 SVGAGI. The CDR3 has 17 residues. This CDR3 is CANSPGQGNRHGYGYTF. CDR3 in DNA: TGTGCCAACAGTCCCGGACAGGGGAATCGCCATGGCTATGGCTACACCTTC.

Regarding this clonotype: With a much larger clone just one base away, this may be a read error. The chain is built from TRBV12-5 and TRBJ1-1; D gene ambiguous. Germline lookup yields CDR1 LGHNT and CDR2 FRNRAP. The CDR3 is made up of 13 amino acids. The CDR3 region is CDSSARTNTEAFF. In nucleotides, the CDR3 is TGTGATAGTAGCGCTAGGACGAACACTGAAGCTTTCTTT.

This clonotype was counted between two and nine times. V is TRBV20-1 and J is TRBJ2-7; TRBD1 agrees at 8 bases. In germline, CDR1 is DFQATT, CDR2 SNEGSKA (reference sequence). The ends lost 0 bases at V and 2 bases at J; junction bases unmatched: 6. The CDR3 is 15 amino acids. The CDR3 nucleotides read TGCAGTGCTAGAGATTTTCAGGGGGCGGCCTACGAGCAGTACTTC. This sequence encodes CSARDFQGAAYEQYF.

This clonotype was detected many times. This chain links TRBV27 with TRBJ2-5; 7 bases fit TRBD1. The CDR3 is 17 residues long. J was trimmed by 5 bases and V by 2 bases; bases with no gene match: 14. The germline V gene encodes CDR1 MNHEY and CDR2 SMNVEV (reference sequence). The CDR3 bases are TGTGCCAGCAGTTTAAGGGAAGGGGGCAGGGAGCGTGAGACCCAGTACTTC. This sequence encodes CASSLREGGRERETQYF.